These T cell receptor beta chains were read from a single sample in a study of shared clonotypes between healthy human individuals. Assay used: immunoSEQ multiplex PCR; TCRdb lists only in-frame clones, some missing. The sample holds millions of clones, around nine tenths seen once. Sequencing was performed on naive CD4+ T cells sorted from blood. The receptor set was obtained from a man between 18 and 35 years old in good health. The CDR3 runs from the conserved cysteine through the conserved F or W. Fields, in order: clone size, D gene, J gene, V gene, CDR3 protein, CDR3 DNA. The D gene is left open where the match is weak. Some rows have no size entry. The others give once, few or many, or a class for an expanded clone.

.	.	TRBJ2-7	TRBV6-5	CASSYSSAGAYEQYF	TGTGCCAGCAGTTACTCATCGGCAGGGGCTTACGAGCAGTACTTC
.	.	TRBJ2-5	TRBV2	CASKVETQYF	TGTGCCAGCAAGGTGGAGACCCAGTACTTC
.	.	TRBJ1-6	TRBV7-3	CASSLGPEQVALHF	TGTGCCAGCAGCTTAGGACCAGAGCAGGTGGCCCTCCACTTT
.	TRBD1	TRBJ1-2	TRBV2	CASTRTGGGYTF	TGTGCCAGCACTAGGACAGGGGGTGGCTACACCTTC
.	.	TRBJ1-4	TRBV11-2	CASTLGEREKLFF	TGTGCCAGCACCCTAGGGGAGAGGGAAAAACTGTTTTTT
.	TRBD1	TRBJ1-4	TRBV7-6	CASSSTGLTNEKLFF	TGTGCCAGCAGCTCGACAGGGCTCACTAATGAAAAACTGTTTTTT
.	.	TRBJ2-2	TRBV29-1	CSVYRDSGELFF	TGCAGCGTGTACAGGGATTCGGGGGAGCTGTTTTTT
once	.	TRBJ2-2	TRBV5-1	CASSFQGGPNTGELFF	TGCGCCAGCAGCTTCCAGGGAGGACCGAACACCGGGGAGCTGTTTTTT
.	TRBD1	TRBJ2-7	TRBV5-1	CASSQPGTGYEQYF	TGCGCCAGCTCTCAGCCAGGGACAGGGTACGAGCAGTACTTC
.	.	TRBJ2-1	TRBV4-3	CASSQGPGNEQFF	TGCGCCAGCAGCCAGGGGCCGGGGAATGAGCAGTTCTTC
.	TRBD2	TRBJ2-3	TRBV29-1	CSVGGGSSTDTQYF	TGCAGCGTGGGGGGGGGTTCTAGCACAGATACGCAGTATTTT
.	TRBD1	TRBJ2-7	TRBV27	CASGGQGLWGEQYF	TGTGCCAGCGGGGGACAGGGTCTTTGGGGCGAGCAGTACTTC
.	.	TRBJ2-4	TRBV19	CASSRLALAKNIQYF	TGTGCCAGTAGCCGGCTGGCGTTAGCCAAAAACATTCAGTACTTC
.	TRBD2	TRBJ2-2	TRBV19	CASTPRAGAGELFF	TGTGCCAGTACTCCGAGAGCGGGAGCCGGGGAGCTGTTTTTT
.	.	TRBJ2-7	TRBV6-5	CASSYLDRSSEQYF	TGTGCCAGCAGTTATTTGGATAGATCGTCCGAGCAGTACTTC
few	.	TRBJ1-6	TRBV30	CAWRIGQGYSPLHF	TGTGCCTGGAGAATAGGGCAGGGGTATTCACCCCTCCACTTT
.	TRBD1	TRBJ2-5	TRBV18	CASSPQGAQETQYF	TGTGCCAGCTCACCACAGGGGGCGCAGGAGACCCAGTACTTC
.	.	TRBJ2-7	TRBV5-4	CASSFGDSYEQYF	TGTGCCAGCAGCTTTGGGGACTCCTACGAGCAGTACTTC
few	.	TRBJ1-3	TRBV12-5	CASGLLGLSGNTIYF	TGTGCTAGTGGTTTGTTAGGACTCTCTGGAAACACCATATATTTT
.	.	TRBJ2-1	TRBV7-9	CASSPGRQGYNEQFF	TGTGCCAGCAGCCCGGGTAGGCAGGGGTACAATGAGCAGTTCTTC
.	TRBD2	TRBJ2-1	TRBV23-1	CASSQSVREAYNEQFF	TGCGCCAGCAGTCAATCGGTCCGGGAGGCCTACAATGAGCAGTTCTTC
.	TRBD1	TRBJ1-2	TRBV28	CASSPDRGGYGYTF	TGTGCCAGCAGTCCGGACAGGGGAGGATATGGCTACACCTTC
once	TRBD1	TRBJ2-5	TRBV6-1	CATNDRDRGLPQYF	TGTGCCACTAATGACCGGGACAGGGGGCTGCCCCAGTACTTC
.	.	TRBJ1-5	TRBV5-5	CASSFGAGNSNQPQHF	TGTGCCAGCAGCTTCGGGGCAGGAAATAGCAATCAGCCCCAGCATTTT
.	.	TRBJ2-7	TRBV12-5	CATSPGPPTYEQYF	TGTGCTACCTCCCCGGGGCCCCCAACCTACGAGCAGTACTTC
.	.	TRBJ2-7	TRBV9	CASSPLGGPSYEQYF	TGTGCCAGCAGCCCCCTTGGCGGCCCCTCCTACGAGCAGTACTTC
.	TRBD2	TRBJ2-1	TRBV18	CASSPGLAGPLDYNEQFF	TGTGCCAGCTCACCAGGGCTAGCGGGGCCCCTAGACTACAATGAGCAGTTCTTC
.	.	TRBJ1-2	TRBV2	CASRLGRNNYGYTF	TGTGCCAGCAGGCTCGGACGAAATAACTATGGCTACACCTTC
.	.	TRBJ1-5	TRBV7-6	CASSPQRGEGGGYSNQPQHF	TGTGCCAGCAGCCCCCAGCGTGGCGAGGGCGGGGGGTATAGCAATCAGCCCCAGCATTTT
.	TRBD2	TRBJ2-1	TRBV5-6	CASWSGGALNEQFF	TGTGCCAGCTGGAGCGGGGGGGCCCTCAATGAGCAGTTCTTC
.	.	TRBJ1-1	TRBV6-5	CASSPEPNTEAFF	TGTGCCAGCAGCCCTGAACCGAACACTGAAGCTTTCTTT
.	.	TRBJ1-1	TRBV2	CASSGQLNTEAFF	TGTGCCAGCAGTGGACAGCTTAACACTGAAGCTTTCTTT
.	TRBD2	TRBJ2-1	TRBV5-1	CASSLGPRAGGVDEQFF	TGCGCCAGCAGCTTGGGCCCCCGAGCGGGGGGAGTAGATGAGCAGTTCTTC